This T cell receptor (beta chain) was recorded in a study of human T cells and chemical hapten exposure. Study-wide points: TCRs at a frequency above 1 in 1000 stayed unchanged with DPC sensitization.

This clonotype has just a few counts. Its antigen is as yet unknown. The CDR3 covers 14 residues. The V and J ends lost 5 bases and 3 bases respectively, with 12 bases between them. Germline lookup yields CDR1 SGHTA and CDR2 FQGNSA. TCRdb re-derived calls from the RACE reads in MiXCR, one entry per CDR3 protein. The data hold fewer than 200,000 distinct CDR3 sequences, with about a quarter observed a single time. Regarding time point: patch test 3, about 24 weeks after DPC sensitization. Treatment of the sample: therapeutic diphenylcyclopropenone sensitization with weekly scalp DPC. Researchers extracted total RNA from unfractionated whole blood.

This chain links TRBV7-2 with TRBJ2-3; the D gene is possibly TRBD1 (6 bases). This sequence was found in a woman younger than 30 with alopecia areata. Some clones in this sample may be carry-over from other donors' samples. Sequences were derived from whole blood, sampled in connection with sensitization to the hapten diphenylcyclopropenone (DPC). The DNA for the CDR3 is TGTGCCAGCAGCCAACAGGGTTGGACAGATACGCAGTATTTT. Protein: CASSQQGWTDTQYF.